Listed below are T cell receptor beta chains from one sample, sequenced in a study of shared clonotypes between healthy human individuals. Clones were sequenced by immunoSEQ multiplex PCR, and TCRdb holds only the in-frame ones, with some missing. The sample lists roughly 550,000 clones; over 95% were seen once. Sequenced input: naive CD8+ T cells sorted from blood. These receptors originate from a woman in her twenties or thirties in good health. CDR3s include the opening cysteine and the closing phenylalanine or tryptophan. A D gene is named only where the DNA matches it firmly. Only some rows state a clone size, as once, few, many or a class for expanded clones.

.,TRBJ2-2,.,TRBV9,TGTGCCAGCAGCGCGACTAGGACCGGGGAGCTGTTTTTT,CASSATRTGELFF
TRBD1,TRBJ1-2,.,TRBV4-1,TGCGCCAGCAGCCAAGATCTCACAGGGGGATTTAACTATGGCTACACCTTC,CASSQDLTGGFNYGYTF
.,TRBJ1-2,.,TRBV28,TGTGCCAGCAACCGCGGAGACTATGGCTACACCTTC,CASNRGDYGYTF
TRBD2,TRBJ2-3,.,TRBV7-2,TGTGCCAGCAGCTCTGACTTTAGCGGGGTCTTCACAGATACGCAGTATTTT,CASSSDFSGVFTDTQYF
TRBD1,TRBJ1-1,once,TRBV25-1,TGTGCCAGCCGTCGGACAGGGGGCGCTAGGACTGAAGCTTTCTTT,CASRRTGGARTEAFF
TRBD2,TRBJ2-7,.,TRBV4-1,TGCGCCAGCAGCCAAGATCCGGGGGAGGGCCGACGGTCTAAGGTGGAGCAGTACTTC,CASSQDPGEGRRSKVEQYF
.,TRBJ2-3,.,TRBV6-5,TGTGCCAGCAGTTATGTAGAAGCAGATACGCAGTATTTT,CASSYVEADTQYF
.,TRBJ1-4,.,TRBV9,TGTGCCAGCAGCGTAGAAGGTTCAACTAATGAAAAACTGTTTTTT,CASSVEGSTNEKLFF
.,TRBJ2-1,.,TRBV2,TGTGCCAGCAGTGAAAGGAGGGCCCCCTACAATGAGCAGTTCTTC,CASSERRAPYNEQFF
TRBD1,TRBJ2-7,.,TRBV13,TGTGCCAGCAGCACCGGGACAGTCTACGAGCAGTACTTC,CASSTGTVYEQYF
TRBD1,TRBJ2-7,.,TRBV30,TGTGCCTGGACCGAAGGCAGGGGGCTCTACGAGCAGTACTTC,CAWTEGRGLYEQYF